This entry concerns a single T cell receptor (beta chain). Its antigen is currently unknown. Time point noted: blood 4 weeks post-SBRT, at nephrectomy. Treatment reported: 15 Gy SBRT to primary tumor, nephrectomy 4 weeks later. This renal cell carcinoma was of the clear cell type. Sequenced by immunoSEQ multiplex PCR; TCRdb stores in-frame clones only, minus some. The table records just over 95,000 clones, more than 65% of them present only once. This specimen belongs to a study of radiation and T cells in renal cell carcinoma. Study-wide results and limits: Without pretreatment biopsies, baseline tumor clonotype presence was undetermined.

V was clipped by 0 bases and J by 4 bases, with 13 bases between them. Germline V lookup: CDR1 MNHEY, CDR2 SMNVEV (reference sequence). The CDR3 is made up of 16 amino acids. This chain uses TRBV27 with TRBJ1-5; D remains unclear. The receptor was derived from a man aged 55 to 70 with renal cell carcinoma. The sample in question was blood, obtained from a patient whose treatment included radiotherapy and nephrectomy. CDR3 sequence (DNA): TGTGCCAGCAGTTTATCGATGGCCCGGGAGAATCAGCCCCAGCATTTT. As protein: CASSLSMARENQPQHF.